Listed here are 8 T cell receptor beta chains from one sample, sequenced in a study of Siglec-9 on CD8 T cells in melanoma. Here immunoSEQ multiplex PCR was the method, and the copy in TCRdb shows in-frame clones only, minus some. The sample consists of 30,000 to 45,000 clones, around 82% of them appearing once. Sequencing was performed on Siglec-9- CD8+ T cells sorted from blood. These receptors were collected from a human donor in good health.

This sequence joins TRBV4-1 and TRBJ2-2; TRBD2 matches at 9 bases. V lost 0 bases, J lost 1 base, and 3 bases stayed unmatched. The CDR3 covers 17 residues. Germline values: CDR1 MGHRA, CDR2 YSYEKL. CDR3 residues: CASSQERSGRNTGELFF. The CDR3 coding sequence is TGCGCCAGCAGCCAAGAACGTAGCGGGAGGAACACCGGGGAGCTGTTTTTT.

The J gene is TRBJ2-3, the V gene TRBV28; 9 bases map to TRBD2. The CDR3 spans 18 residues. The trim removed 1 base at V and 5 bases at J, leaving 13 bases unmatched. Germline V gene lookup returns CDR1 MDHEN and CDR2 SYDVKM. The CDR3 protein is CASSLSGGLAGRGDTQYF. The CDR3 coding sequence is TGTGCCAGCAGTTTATCCGGGGGGCTAGCGGGGCGAGGAGATACGCAGTATTTT. Supplemented by reference TRBV28 and TRBJ2-3, the full variable domain reads DVKVTQSSRYLVKRTGEKVFLECVQDMDHENMFWYRQDPGLGLRLIYFSYDVKMKEKGDIPEGYSVSREKKERFSLILESASTNQTSMYLCASSLSGGLAGRGDTQYFGPGTRLTVL.

Here the CDR3 reads CASSLVEGGYTEAFF. CDR3 bases: TGTGCCAGCAGCTTAGTAGAGGGGGGGTACACTGAAGCTTTCTTT. The rearrangement uses TRBV11-2 and TRBJ1-1; D might be TRBD1 (6 bases). Trimming stripped 1 base from V and 3 bases from J, with 12 bases between. The CDR3 runs to 15 residues. Looked up from germline, CDR1 is SGHAT and CDR2 is FQNNGV.

There are a few counts of this clone. The CDR3 bases are TGTGCCAGCAGTTACTCGGCAGGGGGTACTGAAGCTTTCTTT. Its translation: CASSYSAGGTEAFF. The rearrangement uses TRBV6-5 and TRBJ1-1, with TRBD1 identical over 7 bases. CDR3 length: 14 residues. After removal of 0 bases from V and 5 bases from J, the junction contained 3 bases not matched to a gene. CDR1 and CDR2 (germline): MNHEY, SVGAGI.

This chain joins TRBV4-1 and TRBJ2-1; TRBD2 matches 7 bases. The CDR3 loop spans 16 amino acids. Trimming took 0 bases from V and 4 from J; bases not matched to a gene: 6. In germline, CDR1 is MGHRA, CDR2 YSYEKL. DNA of the CDR3: TGCGCCAGCAGCCAAGATTGGACGGGGGGTTACAATGAGCAGTTCTTC. Protein: CASSQDWTGGYNEQFF.

CDR3 DNA: TGCAGCGTGGTCGCTGCGAGCTCCTACAATGAGCAGTTCTTC. Its protein is CSVVAASSYNEQFF. The chain has TRBV29-1 and TRBJ2-1; D is undetermined. Deletions cut 6 bases from V and 0 bases from J, with 12 bases between. Germline V gene data show CDR1 as SQVTM and CDR2 as ANQGSEA. The CDR3 sequence is 14 residues long.

The rearrangement uses TRBV11-2 and TRBJ2-3; 9 bases fit TRBD2. Trimming removed 4 bases from V and 2 bases from J; junction bases left unmatched: 4. Germline V gives CDR1 SGHAT, CDR2 FQNNGV. The length of the CDR3 is 15 residues. The CDR3 DNA reads TGTGCCAGCAGCTGGAGCGGGGGGTACACAGATACGCAGTATTTT. This codes for CASSWSGGYTDTQYF.

This chain joins TRBV27 and TRBJ1-1; 7 bases are shared with TRBD1. With 5 bases clipped from V and 1 base from J, the junction kept 7 bases outside the gene matches. This CDR3 has 15 residues. Germline-derived CDR1 and CDR2 are MNHEY and SMNVEV (reference sequence). The CDR3 DNA follows: TGTGCCAGCAGTCTCAACAGGGGACAGAACACTGAAGCTTTCTTT. This codes for CASSLNRGQNTEAFF.